This T cell receptor beta chain was observed in a study of cytomegalovirus exposure and HLA in healthy donors. Study information: An earlier analysis identified 110 million or so unique TCR beta sequences in about 190 million T cells.

Germline-derived CDR1 and CDR2 are SQVTM and ANQGSEA. This CDR3 has 13 residues. V lost 5 bases and J lost 0; bases outside the gene matches: 1. This clone turned up a few times. The PCR used 60 Vbeta and 13 Jbeta primers. Data came from immunoSEQ multiplex PCR; TCRdb stores just in-frame clones and leaves some out. The sample shows under 95,000 clones, roughly 72% of them seen only once. The sample comprised PBMCs. The chain joins TRBV29-1 to TRBJ1-3; 7 bases fit TRBD1. The receptor comes from a man younger than 40 in good health and CMV-seropositive. The CDR3 region is CSVRTGSGNTIYF. For the CDR3, the DNA is TGCAGCGTTCGGACAGGCTCTGGAAACACCATATATTTT.